This T cell receptor beta chain was retrieved from a study of cytomegalovirus exposure and HLA in healthy donors. Broader study findings: Investigators reported about 160 TCR beta chains as tied to cytomegalovirus. 87-base-pair reads could not separate some V segments, including TRBV6-2 and TRBV6-3.

Worth noting for this clone: As yet, its antigen is unknown. The same CDR3 arises from other DNA sequences in this sample as well.

PCR used 60 Vbeta primers and 13 Jbeta primers. Method: immunoSEQ multiplex PCR; TCRdb's copy keeps in-frame clones and lacks some. The sample has under 150,000 clones; around 76% are singletons. The trim removed 3 bases at V and 3 bases at J, leaving 1 base unmatched. CDR1 is KGHSH, CDR2 LQKENI, per germline. The CDR3 runs 14 residues. Sequences were obtained from PBMCs. The sequence was obtained from a woman aged 50 to 60 in good health and CMV-seronegative. The chain employs TRBV18 and TRBJ2-7, with 11 positions matching TRBD2. This CDR3 is CASSPGTSGYEQYF. The CDR3, as DNA: TGTGCCAGCTCACCCGGGACTAGCGGCTACGAGCAGTACTTC.